Below are 12 T cell receptor beta chains sequenced from a single sample in a study of PD-L1 blockade in urothelial cancer. Using immunoSEQ multiplex PCR, the repertoire was profiled, and TCRdb retains in-frame clones only, with some absent. Among tens of thousands of clones listed, roughly 82% were seen once. Source: PBMCs, taken around atezolizumab (anti-PD-L1) treatment. Receptors were obtained from a man between 65 and 85 years old with urothelial cancer.

CDR3 residues: CASSHRDSFATNEKLFF. The DNA for the CDR3 is TGTGCCAGCAGCCACCGGGACAGCTTTGCAACTAATGAAAAACTGTTTTTT. The chain has TRBV27 and TRBJ1-4; 7 nucleotides agree with TRBD1. Looked up from germline, CDR1 is MNHEY and CDR2 is SMNVEV (reference sequence). Losses at the gene ends were 6 bases for V and 0 bases for J; bases not matched to a gene: 10. The CDR3 loop spans 17 amino acids.

The V gene is TRBV5-6, the J gene TRBJ2-5; TRBD1 matches 7 bases. The CDR3 is 14 amino acids. Per the germline V gene, CDR1 is SGHDT and CDR2 is YYEEEE. The V segment lost 4 bases and the J segment 2 bases; nucleotides outside the gene matches: 5. The CDR3 protein is CASSPQTGQETQYF. In nucleotides, the CDR3 is TGTGCCAGCAGCCCCCAGACAGGGCAAGAGACCCAGTACTTC.

The genes are TRBV4-2 and TRBJ2-3, with D possibly being TRBD2 (6 bases). This CDR3 has 16 amino acids. Germline V CDR1 and CDR2: LGHNA, YNFKEQ. V lost 0 bases, J lost 3 bases, and 13 bases lay in between. The CDR3 DNA sequence: TGTGCCAGCAGCCAAGAGACTAGTCAGCTTACAGATACGCAGTATTTT. Protein sequence: CASSQETSQLTDTQYF.

The V call is TRBV27, the J call TRBJ1-3; D gene ambiguous. Germline-derived CDR1 and CDR2 are MNHEY and SMNVEV (reference sequence). The V gene lost 6 bases and the J gene lost 7 bases, with 4 bases spanning the gap. The CDR3 totals 10 residues. CDR3 amino acids: CASSMNTIYF. For the CDR3, the DNA is TGTGCCAGCAGCATGAACACCATATATTTT.

This clone was seen a few times. This chain uses TRBV19 with TRBJ1-5, with a tentative D call TRBD1 (6 bases). This CDR3 has 15 amino acids. V dropped 2 bases and J dropped 3 bases, with 11 bases sitting between them. Germline CDR1 LNHDA, CDR2 SQIVND (reference sequence). DNA for the CDR3: TGTGCCAGTAGTATAAACGGACAGTCCAATCAGCCCCAGCATTTT. Protein: CASSINGQSNQPQHF.

CDR3 loop: CATSRVDRDTEAFF. As DNA, the CDR3 is TGTGCCACCAGCAGAGTGGACAGAGACACTGAAGCTTTCTTT. The J gene is TRBJ1-1, the V gene TRBV15; possible D gene TRBD1, 6 bases. The CDR3 runs 14 residues. V gave up 1 base and J gave up 3 bases, with 9 bases separating them. Germline assignment: CDR1 LNHNV and CDR2 YYDKDF (reference sequence). The complete variable domain, with remaining parts taken from reference TRBV15 and TRBJ1-1, reads DAMVIQNPRYQVTQFGKPVTLSCSQTLNHNVMYWYQQKSSQAPKLLFHYYDKDFNNEADTPDNFQSRRPNTSFCFLDIRSPGLGDTAMYLCATSRVDRDTEAFFGQGTRLTVV.

The chain uses TRBV11-3 and TRBJ2-5; TRBD1 aligns across 9 bases. V was pared by 0 bases and J by 2 bases, with 7 bases of the junction left unmatched. The CDR3 covers 17 residues. Germline V gene sequence: CDR1 SGHNT, CDR2 YENEEA. CDR3 in amino acids: CASSLDGDRGVQETQYF. The CDR3, as DNA: TGTGCCAGCAGCTTAGATGGTGACAGGGGGGTTCAAGAGACCCAGTACTTC. Supplemented by reference TRBV11-3 and TRBJ2-5, the full variable domain reads EAGVVQSPRYKIIEKKQPVAFWCNPISGHNTLYWYLQNLGQGPELLIRYENEEAVDDSQLPKDRFSAERLKGVDSTLKIQPAELGDSAVYLCASSLDGDRGVQETQYFGPGTRLLVL.

This rearrangement joins TRBV7-9 to TRBJ2-5; 7 bases are shared with TRBD2. V gave up 1 base and J gave up 7 bases; unmatched junction bases: 3. CDR3 length equals 13 residues. From germline, CDR1 is SEHNR and CDR2 FQNEAQ (reference sequence). CDR3 nucleotide sequence: TGTGCCAGCAGCTTAGGGACTAGAGGGACCCAGTACTTC. It codes for CASSLGTRGTQYF.

This chain links TRBV18 with TRBJ1-3, with TRBD1 as a possible D gene (5 bases). Trimming removed 2 bases from V and 3 bases from J, with 17 bases in between. The germline V gene has CDR1 KGHSH and CDR2 LQKENI. The CDR3 is 17 amino acids. This CDR3 is CASSPLGGASVGNTIYF. In DNA, the CDR3 is TGTGCCAGCTCACCATTGGGGGGAGCCTCGGTTGGAAACACCATATATTTT.

The rearrangement links TRBV5-1 to TRBJ1-1; 7 bases match TRBD1. CDR3 size: 15 residues. Trimming took 3 bases from V and 1 from J; bases not matched to a gene: 6. Looked up from germline, CDR1 is SGHRS and CDR2 is YFSETQ. The CDR3 sequence is CASSSDGTENTEAFF. The CDR3 DNA reads as TGCGCCAGCAGCTCGGACGGGACAGAGAACACTGAAGCTTTCTTT.

In this sample, this clone turned up once. The rearrangement uses TRBV5-6 and TRBJ2-5, with 13 bases matching TRBD2. J lost 5 bases, V lost 0 bases, and 10 bases had no gene match. Germline values: CDR1 SGHDT, CDR2 YYEEEE. This CDR3 contains 18 residues. DNA of the CDR3: TGTGCCAGCAGCTTGGGAGGGGGACTAGCGGGAATTTGGGAGACCCAGTACTTC. This gives the protein CASSLGGGLAGIWETQYF.

The chain couples TRBV28 to TRBJ1-1; no definite D call. There are 16 residues in the CDR3. Germline CDR1 is MDHEN and CDR2 is SYDVKM. The V end lost 4 bases, the J end lost 5 bases, and 20 bases lay between the germline ends. CDR3 amino acids: CASSSPGRPSGTEAFF. CDR3 bases: TGTGCCAGCAGTTCCCCGGGCAGGCCCTCGGGGACTGAAGCTTTCTTT.